This TCR beta chain was obtained from a study of cytomegalovirus exposure and HLA in healthy donors. In germline, CDR1 is SGHNT, CDR2 YYREEE (reference sequence). The CDR3 runs to 14 residues. J lost 5 bases, V lost 3 bases, and 6 bases had no gene match. This PCR relied on a set of 60 Vbeta primers and 13 Jbeta primers. The table came from immunoSEQ multiplex PCR; TCRdb's copy has only in-frame clones and leaves some out. The sample includes under 85,000 clones, around four fifths of them seen just once. The clonotype comes from a woman aged 30 to 39 in good health and CMV-seropositive. The sample consisted of PBMCs. This sequence joins TRBV5-4 and TRBJ2-5, with 8 bases matching TRBD1. CDR3 residues: CASSYRTGTETQYF. The CDR3 coding sequence is TGTGCCAGCAGCTACCGGACAGGGACGGAGACCCAGTACTTC.